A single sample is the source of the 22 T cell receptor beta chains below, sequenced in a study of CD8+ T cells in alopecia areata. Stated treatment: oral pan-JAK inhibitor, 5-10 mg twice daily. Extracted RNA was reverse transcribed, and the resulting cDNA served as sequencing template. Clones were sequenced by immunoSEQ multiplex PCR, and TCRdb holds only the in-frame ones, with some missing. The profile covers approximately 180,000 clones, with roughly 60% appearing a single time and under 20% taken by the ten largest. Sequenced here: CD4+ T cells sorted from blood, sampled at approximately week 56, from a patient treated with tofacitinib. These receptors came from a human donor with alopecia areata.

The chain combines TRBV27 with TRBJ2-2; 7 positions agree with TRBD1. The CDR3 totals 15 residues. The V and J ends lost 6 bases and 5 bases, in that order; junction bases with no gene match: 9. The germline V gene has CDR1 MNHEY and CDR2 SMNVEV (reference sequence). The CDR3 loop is CASRPYRGRTGELFF. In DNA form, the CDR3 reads TGTGCCAGCAGACCCTACAGGGGACGAACCGGGGAGCTGTTTTTT.

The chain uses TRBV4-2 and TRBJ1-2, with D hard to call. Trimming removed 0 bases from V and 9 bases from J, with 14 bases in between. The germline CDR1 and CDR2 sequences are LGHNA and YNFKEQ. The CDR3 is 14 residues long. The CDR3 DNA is TGTGCCAGCAGCCAAGATCGGAGCAGTCGTAGCTACACCTTC. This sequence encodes CASSQDRSSRSYTF.

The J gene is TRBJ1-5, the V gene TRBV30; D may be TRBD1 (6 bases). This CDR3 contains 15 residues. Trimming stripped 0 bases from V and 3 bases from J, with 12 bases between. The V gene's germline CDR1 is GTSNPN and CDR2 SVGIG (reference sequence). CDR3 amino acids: CAWSVGGLANQPQHF. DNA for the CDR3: TGTGCCTGGAGTGTAGGGGGGCTTGCCAATCAGCCCCAGCATTTT.

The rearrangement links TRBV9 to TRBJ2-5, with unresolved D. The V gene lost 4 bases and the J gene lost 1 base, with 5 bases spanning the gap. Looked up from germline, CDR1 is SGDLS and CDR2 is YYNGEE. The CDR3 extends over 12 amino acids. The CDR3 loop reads CASSQVQETQYF. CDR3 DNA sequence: TGTGCCAGCAGCCAGGTCCAAGAGACCCAGTACTTC.

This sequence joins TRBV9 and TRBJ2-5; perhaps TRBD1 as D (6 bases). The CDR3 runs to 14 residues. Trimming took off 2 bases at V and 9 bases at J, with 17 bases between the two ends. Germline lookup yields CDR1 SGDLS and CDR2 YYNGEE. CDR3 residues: CASSVDEGVGSQYF. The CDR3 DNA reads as TGTGCCAGCAGCGTCGACGAGGGGGTGGGGTCCCAGTACTTC.

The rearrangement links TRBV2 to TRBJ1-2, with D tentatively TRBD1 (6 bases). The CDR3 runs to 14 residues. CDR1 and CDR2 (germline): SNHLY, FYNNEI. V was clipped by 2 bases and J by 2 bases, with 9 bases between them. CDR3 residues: CASSERGQNYGYTF. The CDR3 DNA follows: TGTGCCAGCAGTGAACGAGGACAGAACTATGGCTACACCTTC.

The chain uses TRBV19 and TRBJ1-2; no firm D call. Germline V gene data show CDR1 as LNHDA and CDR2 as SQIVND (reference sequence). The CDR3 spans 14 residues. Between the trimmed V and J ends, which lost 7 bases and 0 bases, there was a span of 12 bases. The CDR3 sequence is CASMGSGANYGYTF. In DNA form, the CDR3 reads TGTGCCAGTATGGGATCAGGAGCTAACTATGGCTACACCTTC.

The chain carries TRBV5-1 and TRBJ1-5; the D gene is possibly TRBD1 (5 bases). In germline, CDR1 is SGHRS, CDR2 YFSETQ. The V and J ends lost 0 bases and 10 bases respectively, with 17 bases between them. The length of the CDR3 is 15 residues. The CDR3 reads CASSLAGGNLGPQHF. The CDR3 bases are TGCGCCAGCAGCTTGGCCGGGGGGAACCTGGGTCCCCAGCATTTT.

The CDR3 here is CASSVQGLGAFF. In nucleotides, the CDR3 is TGTGCCAGCAGTGTACAGGGGCTGGGAGCTTTCTTT. The chain joins TRBV6-6 to TRBJ1-1, with TRBD1 matching over 7 bases. V was pared by 5 bases and J by 10 bases, with 7 bases of the junction left unmatched. Germline V lookup: CDR1 MNHNY, CDR2 SVGAGI (reference sequence). The CDR3 sequence is 12 residues long.

The DNA of the CDR3 is TGTGCCAGCAGTGGGCCAGGTGAGCAGTTCTTC. Its translation: CASSGPGEQFF. The J gene is TRBJ2-1, the V gene TRBV2; D unresolved. Trimming shortened V by 4 bases and J by 9 bases, and 7 bases separated the two germline ends. This CDR3 is built from 11 residues. Germline lookup yields CDR1 SNHLY and CDR2 FYNNEI.

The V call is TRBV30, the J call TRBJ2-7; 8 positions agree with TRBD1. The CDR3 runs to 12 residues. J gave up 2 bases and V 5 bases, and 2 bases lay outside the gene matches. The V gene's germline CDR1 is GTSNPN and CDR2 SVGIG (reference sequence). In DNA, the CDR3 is TGTGCCTGGGCGGGACAGGCCTACGAGCAGTACTTC. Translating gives CAWAGQAYEQYF.

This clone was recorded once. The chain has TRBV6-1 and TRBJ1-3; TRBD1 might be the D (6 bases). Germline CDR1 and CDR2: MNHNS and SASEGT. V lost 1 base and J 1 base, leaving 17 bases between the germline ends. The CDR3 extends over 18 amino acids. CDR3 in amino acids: CASSEVRVTGTSGNTIYF. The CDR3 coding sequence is TGTGCCAGCAGTGAAGTCCGAGTCACAGGGACATCTGGAAACACCATATATTTT.

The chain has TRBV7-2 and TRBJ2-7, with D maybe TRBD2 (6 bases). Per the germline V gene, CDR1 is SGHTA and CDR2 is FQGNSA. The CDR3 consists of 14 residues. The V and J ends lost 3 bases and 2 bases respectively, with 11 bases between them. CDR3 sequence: CASSFQLAAYEQYF. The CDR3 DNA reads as TGTGCCAGCAGCTTTCAACTAGCTGCCTACGAGCAGTACTTC.

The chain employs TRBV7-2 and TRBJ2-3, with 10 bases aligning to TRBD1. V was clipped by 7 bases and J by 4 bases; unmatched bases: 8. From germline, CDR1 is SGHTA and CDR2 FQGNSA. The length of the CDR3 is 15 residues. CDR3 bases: TGTGCCAGCAACCGGGACAGGGGTTTCTCAGATACGCAGTATTTT. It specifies CASNRDRGFSDTQYF. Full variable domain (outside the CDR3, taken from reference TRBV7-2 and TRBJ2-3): GAGVSQSPSNKVTEKGKDVELRCDPISGHTALYWYRQSLGQGLEFLIYFQGNSAPDKSGLPSDRFSAERTGGSVSTLTIQRTQQEDSAVYLCASNRDRGFSDTQYFGPGTRLTVL.

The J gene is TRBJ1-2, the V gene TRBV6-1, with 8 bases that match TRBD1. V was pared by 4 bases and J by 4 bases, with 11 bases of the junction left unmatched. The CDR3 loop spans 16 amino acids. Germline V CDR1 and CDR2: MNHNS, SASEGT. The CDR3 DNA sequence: TGTGCCAGCAGTGGGGGACAGGACAGACCCTTCTATGGCTACACCTTC. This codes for CASSGGQDRPFYGYTF.

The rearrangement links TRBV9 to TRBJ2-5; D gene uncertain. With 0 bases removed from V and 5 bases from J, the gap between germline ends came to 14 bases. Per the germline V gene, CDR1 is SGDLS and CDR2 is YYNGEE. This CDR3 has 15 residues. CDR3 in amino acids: CASSVGAGLTETQYF. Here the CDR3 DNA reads TGTGCCAGCAGCGTAGGTGCAGGCCTGACGGAGACCCAGTACTTC. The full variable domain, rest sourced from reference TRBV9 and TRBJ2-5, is DSGVTQTPKHLITATGQRVTLRCSPRSGDLSVYWYQQSLDQGLQFLIQYYNGEERAKGNILERFSAQQFPDLHSELNLSSLELGDSALYFCASSVGAGLTETQYFGPGTRLLVL.

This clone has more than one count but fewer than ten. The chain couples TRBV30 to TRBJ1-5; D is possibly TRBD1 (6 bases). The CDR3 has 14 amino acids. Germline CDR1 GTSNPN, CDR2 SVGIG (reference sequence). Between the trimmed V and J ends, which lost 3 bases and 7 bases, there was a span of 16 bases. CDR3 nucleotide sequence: TGTGCCTGGAGCGTTGGGGGCCACGGACAGCCCCAGCATTTT. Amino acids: CAWSVGGHGQPQHF. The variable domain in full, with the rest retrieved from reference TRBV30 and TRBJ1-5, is SQTIHQWPATLVQPVGSPLSLECTVEGTSNPNLYWYRQAAGRGLQLLFYSVGIGQISSEVPQNLSASRPQDRQFILSSKKLLLSDSGFYLCAWSVGGHGQPQHFGDGTRLSIL.

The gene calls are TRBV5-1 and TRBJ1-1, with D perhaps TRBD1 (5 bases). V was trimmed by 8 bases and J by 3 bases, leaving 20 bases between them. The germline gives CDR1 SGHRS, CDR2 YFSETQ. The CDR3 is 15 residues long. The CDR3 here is CASMTEGRPDTEAFF. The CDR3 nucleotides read TGCGCCAGTATGACAGAGGGACGGCCGGACACTGAAGCTTTCTTT.

The DNA for the CDR3 is TGTGCCAGCAGCTTGGACGCTTTGAACACTGAAGCTTTCTTT. Amino acids: CASSLDALNTEAFF. This chain uses TRBV5-6 with TRBJ1-1, with D unclear. V lost 0 bases and J 0 bases, leaving 6 bases between the germline ends. Per the germline V gene, CDR1 is SGHDT and CDR2 is YYEEEE. The CDR3 is 14 amino acids.

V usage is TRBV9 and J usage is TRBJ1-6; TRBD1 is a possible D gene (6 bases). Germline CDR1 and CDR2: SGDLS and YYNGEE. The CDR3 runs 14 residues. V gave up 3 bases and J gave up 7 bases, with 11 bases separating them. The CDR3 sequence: CASSDGQRNSPLHF. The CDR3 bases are TGTGCCAGCAGCGACGGACAGAGAAATTCACCCCTCCACTTT.

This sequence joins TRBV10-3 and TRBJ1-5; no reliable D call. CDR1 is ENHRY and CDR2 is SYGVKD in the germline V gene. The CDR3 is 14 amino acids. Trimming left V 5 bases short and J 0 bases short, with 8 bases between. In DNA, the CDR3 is TGTGCCATCAGTCGCGAGACTAGCAATCAGCCCCAGCATTTT. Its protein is CAISRETSNQPQHF.

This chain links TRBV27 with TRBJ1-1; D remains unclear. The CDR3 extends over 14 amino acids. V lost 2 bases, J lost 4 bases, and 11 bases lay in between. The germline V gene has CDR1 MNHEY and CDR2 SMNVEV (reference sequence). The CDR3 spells CASSLKGGVTEAFF. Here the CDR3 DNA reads TGTGCCAGCAGTTTAAAGGGTGGGGTCACTGAAGCTTTCTTT.